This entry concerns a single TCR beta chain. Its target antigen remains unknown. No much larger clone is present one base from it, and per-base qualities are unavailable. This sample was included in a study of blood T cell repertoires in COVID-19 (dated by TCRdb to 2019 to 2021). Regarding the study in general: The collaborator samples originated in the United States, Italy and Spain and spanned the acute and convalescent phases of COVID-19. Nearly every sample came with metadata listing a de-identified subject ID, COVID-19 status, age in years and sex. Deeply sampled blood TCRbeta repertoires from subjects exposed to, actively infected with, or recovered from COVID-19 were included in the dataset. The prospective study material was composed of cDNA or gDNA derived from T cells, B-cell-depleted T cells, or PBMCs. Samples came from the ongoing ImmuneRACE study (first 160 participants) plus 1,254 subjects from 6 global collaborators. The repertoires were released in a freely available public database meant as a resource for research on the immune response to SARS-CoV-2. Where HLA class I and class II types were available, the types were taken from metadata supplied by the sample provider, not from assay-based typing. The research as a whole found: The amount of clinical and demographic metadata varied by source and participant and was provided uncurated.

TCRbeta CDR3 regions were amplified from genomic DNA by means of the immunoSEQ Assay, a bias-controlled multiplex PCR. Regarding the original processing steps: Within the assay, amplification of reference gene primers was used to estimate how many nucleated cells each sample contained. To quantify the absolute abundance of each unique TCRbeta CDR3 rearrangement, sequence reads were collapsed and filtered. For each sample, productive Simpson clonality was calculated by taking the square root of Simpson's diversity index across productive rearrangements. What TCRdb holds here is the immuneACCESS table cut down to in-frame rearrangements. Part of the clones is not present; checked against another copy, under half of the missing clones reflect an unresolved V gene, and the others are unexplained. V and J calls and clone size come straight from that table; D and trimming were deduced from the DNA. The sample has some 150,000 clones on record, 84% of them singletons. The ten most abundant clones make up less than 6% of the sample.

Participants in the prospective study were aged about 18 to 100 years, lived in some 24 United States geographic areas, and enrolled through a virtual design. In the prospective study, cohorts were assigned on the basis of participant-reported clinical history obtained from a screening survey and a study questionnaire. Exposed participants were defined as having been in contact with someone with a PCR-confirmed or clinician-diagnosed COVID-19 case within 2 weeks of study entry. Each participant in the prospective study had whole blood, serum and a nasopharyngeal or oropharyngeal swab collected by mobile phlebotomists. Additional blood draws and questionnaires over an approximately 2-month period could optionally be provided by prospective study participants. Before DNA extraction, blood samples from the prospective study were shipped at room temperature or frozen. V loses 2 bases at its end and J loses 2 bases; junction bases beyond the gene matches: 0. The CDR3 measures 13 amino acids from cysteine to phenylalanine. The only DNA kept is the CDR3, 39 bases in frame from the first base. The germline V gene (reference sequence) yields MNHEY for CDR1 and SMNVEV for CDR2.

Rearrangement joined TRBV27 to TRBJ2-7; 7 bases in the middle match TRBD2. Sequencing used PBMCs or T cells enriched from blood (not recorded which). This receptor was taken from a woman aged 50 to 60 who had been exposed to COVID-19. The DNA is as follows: TGTGCCAGCAGTTTAGGACTAGCCTACGAGCAGTACTTC. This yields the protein CASSLGLAYEQYF.